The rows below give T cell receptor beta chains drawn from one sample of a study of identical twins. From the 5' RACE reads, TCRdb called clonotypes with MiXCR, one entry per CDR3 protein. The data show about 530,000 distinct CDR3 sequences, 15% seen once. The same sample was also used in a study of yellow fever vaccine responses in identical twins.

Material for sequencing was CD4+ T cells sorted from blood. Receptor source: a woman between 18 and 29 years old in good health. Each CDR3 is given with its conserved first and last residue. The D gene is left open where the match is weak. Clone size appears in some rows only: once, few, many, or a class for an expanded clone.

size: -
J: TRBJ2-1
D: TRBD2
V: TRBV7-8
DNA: TGTGCCAGCAGCCCCGGGACTAGCGGGGGGGCAAGGCGGAATGAGCAGTTCTTC
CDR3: CASSPGTSGGARRNEQFF

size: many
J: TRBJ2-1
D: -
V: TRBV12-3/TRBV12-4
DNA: TGTGCCAGCGGCCTACCCGGGGGCAATGAGCAGTTCTTC
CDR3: CASGLPGGNEQFF

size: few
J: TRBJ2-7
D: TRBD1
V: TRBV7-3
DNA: TGTGCCAGCAGCTTGGAGACAGGGCCCTACGAGCAGTACTTC
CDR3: CASSLETGPYEQYF

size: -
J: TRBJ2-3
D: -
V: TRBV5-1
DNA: TGCGCCAGCAGCTTGGCCTCAAAACTCACAGATACGCAGTATTTT
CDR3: CASSLASKLTDTQYF

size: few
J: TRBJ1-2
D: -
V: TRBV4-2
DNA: TGTGCCAGCAGCCAAGAATCCTATGGCTACACCTTC
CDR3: CASSQESYGYTF

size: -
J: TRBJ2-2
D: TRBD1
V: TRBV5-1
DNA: TGCGCCAGCAGCGGACAGGGTTTCACCGGGGAGCTGTTTTTT
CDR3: CASSGQGFTGELFF

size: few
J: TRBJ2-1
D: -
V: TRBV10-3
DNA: TGTGCCATCAGTCGGTCACGAAATGAGCAGTTCTTC
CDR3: CAISRSRNEQFF

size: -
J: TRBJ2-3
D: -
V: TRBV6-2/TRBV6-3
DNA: TGTGCCAGCAGGGACGGACAAGTCCTTAGGGATACGCAGTATTTT
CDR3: CASRDGQVLRDTQYF

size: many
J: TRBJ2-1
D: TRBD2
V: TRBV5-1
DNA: TGCGCCAGCAGCTTGGCCCTAGCGGGAGTTATAACCTACAATGAGCAGTTCTTC
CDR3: CASSLALAGVITYNEQFF

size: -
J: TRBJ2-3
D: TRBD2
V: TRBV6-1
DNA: TGTGCCAGCAGTACCGGGACTAGCGGAGGAGATACGCAGTATTTT
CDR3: CASSTGTSGGDTQYF

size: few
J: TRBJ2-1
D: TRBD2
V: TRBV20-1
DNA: TGCAGTGCTAGAGATCTGTCTAGCGGGGTTTACAATGAGCAGTTCTTC
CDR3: CSARDLSSGVYNEQFF

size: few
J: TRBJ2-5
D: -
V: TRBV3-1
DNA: TGTGCCAGCAGCCAAGACCCCCCCGCCAAAACCCAGTACTTC
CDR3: CASSQDPPAKTQYF

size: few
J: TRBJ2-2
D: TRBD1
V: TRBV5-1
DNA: TGCGCCAGCAGTCGGACAGGGGACGCGAACACCGGGGAGCTGTTTTTT
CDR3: CASSRTGDANTGELFF

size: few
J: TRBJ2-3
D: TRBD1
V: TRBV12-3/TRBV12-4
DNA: TGTGCCAGCAGAACGACTACAGGGGTGTGGGGCACAGATACGCAGTATTTT
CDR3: CASRTTTGVWGTDTQYF

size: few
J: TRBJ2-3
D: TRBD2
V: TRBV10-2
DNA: TGCGCCAGCATGGGTCGCGGGAGTAGCACAGATACGCAGTATTTT
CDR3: CASMGRGSSTDTQYF

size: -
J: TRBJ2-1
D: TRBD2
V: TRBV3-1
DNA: TGTGCCAGCAGCCAAGATGGCCCTAGCGGGAGGGCCGGGGATGAGCAGTTCTTC
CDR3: CASSQDGPSGRAGDEQFF

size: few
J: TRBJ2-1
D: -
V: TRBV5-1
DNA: TGCGCCAGCAGCTTGGCCAATAGGGCCAATGAGCAGTTCTTC
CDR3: CASSLANRANEQFF

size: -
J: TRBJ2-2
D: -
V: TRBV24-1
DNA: TGTGCCACCAGTGGCAGGGTAGAAACCGGGGAGCTGTTTTTT
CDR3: CATSGRVETGELFF

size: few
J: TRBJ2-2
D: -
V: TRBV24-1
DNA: TGTGCCACCAGTGATTCGGGCATGAACACCGGGGAGCTGTTTTTT
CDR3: CATSDSGMNTGELFF

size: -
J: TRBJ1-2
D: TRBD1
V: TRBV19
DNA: TGTGCCAGTAGTACGGGACAGGGGACTGGCTACACCTTC
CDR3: CASSTGQGTGYTF

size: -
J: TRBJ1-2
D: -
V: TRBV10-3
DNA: TGTGCCATCAGTGATGGGCGGCAAAAGGCTAACTATGGCTACACCTTC
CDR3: CAISDGRQKANYGYTF

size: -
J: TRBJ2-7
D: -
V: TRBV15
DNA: TGTGCCACCAGCAGAGGTTCTCTAGACGAGCAGTACTTC
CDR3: CATSRGSLDEQYF

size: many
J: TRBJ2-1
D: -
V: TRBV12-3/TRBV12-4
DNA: TGTGCCAGCAGTTATTTCGGTGGTGAGCAGTTCTTC
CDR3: CASSYFGGEQFF

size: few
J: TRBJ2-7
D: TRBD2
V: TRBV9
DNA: TGTGCCAGCAGCGTAGGCCCCGCGGGACTAGCGGGAAATGAGCAGTACTTC
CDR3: CASSVGPAGLAGNEQYF

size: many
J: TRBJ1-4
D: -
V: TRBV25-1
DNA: TGTGCCAGCGGCGGACATACAACTAATGAAAAACTGTTTTTT
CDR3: CASGGHTTNEKLFF

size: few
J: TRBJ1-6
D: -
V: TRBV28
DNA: TGTGCCAGCAGTTTGTCACGCAGGGTTGGTTCACCCCTCCACTTT
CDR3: CASSLSRRVGSPLHF

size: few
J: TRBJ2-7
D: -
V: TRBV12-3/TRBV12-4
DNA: TGTGCCAGCAGGTCGACAGGACTCTCCCCTTACGAGCAGTACTTC
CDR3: CASRSTGLSPYEQYF

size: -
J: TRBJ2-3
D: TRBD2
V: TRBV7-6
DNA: TGTGCCAGCAGTATACTAGCGGGGGAAACCGATACGCAGTATTTT
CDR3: CASSILAGETDTQYF

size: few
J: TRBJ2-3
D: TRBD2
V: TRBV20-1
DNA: TGCAGTGCTAGGGGAGCGGGGGGGCCCACAGATACGCAGTATTTT
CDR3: CSARGAGGPTDTQYF

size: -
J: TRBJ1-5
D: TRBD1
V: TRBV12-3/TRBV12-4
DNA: TGTGCCACCCGCGGACAGGACAGCAATCAGCCCCAGCATTTT
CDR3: CATRGQDSNQPQHF

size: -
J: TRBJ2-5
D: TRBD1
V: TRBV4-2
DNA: TGTGCCAGCAGCCAAGATCGACAGGGCCACGAGACCCAGTACTTC
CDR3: CASSQDRQGHETQYF

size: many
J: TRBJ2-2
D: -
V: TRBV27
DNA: TGTGCCAGCAGTCATAGCGGTAACACCGGGGAGCTGTTTTTT
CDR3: CASSHSGNTGELFF

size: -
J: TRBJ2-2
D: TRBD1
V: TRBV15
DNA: TGTGCCACCAGCAGAAAACAGGGGGGCACCGGGGAGCTGTTTTTT
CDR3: CATSRKQGGTGELFF

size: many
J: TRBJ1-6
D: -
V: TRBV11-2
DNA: TGTGCCAGCAGCTTAGGGGGGAAGCTTTCTCATTCACCCCTCCACTTT
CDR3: CASSLGGKLSHSPLHF

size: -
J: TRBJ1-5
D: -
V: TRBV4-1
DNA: TGCGCCAGCAGCCAAAAGAAAGCACAGCATTTT
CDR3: CASSQKKAQHF

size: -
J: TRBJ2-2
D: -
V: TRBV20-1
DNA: TGCAGTGCTAGATGGGGGGCGAACACCGGGGAGCTGTTTTTT
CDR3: CSARWGANTGELFF

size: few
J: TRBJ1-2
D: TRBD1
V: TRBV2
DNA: TGTGCCAGCAGCCGAAGACAGGGGCACTATGGCTACACCTTC
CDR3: CASSRRQGHYGYTF

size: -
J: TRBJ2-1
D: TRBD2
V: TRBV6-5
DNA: TGTGCCAGCAGTTATGGGGGCCCGGGACTAGGGGCCTCCTACAATGAGCAGTTCTTC
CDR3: CASSYGGPGLGASYNEQFF

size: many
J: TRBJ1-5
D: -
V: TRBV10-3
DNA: TGTGCCATCAGTGAGGGAGGTGGCAATCAGCCCCAGCATTTT
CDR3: CAISEGGGNQPQHF